This T cell receptor beta chain was observed in a study of human T cells and chemical hapten exposure. Overall study: Throughout the approximately 25-week study, diphenylcyclopropenone was applied weekly to the patients' scalps. Patch testing placed 0.01% DPC on the upper back, with readings at 6 days.

This sample's time point: patch test 2, 6 weeks after DPC sensitization. The treatment denotes: therapeutic diphenylcyclopropenone sensitization with weekly scalp DPC. Findings of the study overall: PT1 expanded TCR numbers rose with patch test score.

Source study methods: Sampled TCR counts reached a median of approximately 100,000 per sample, with values ranging from roughly 20,000 to 750,000. TCRdb re-called the RACE reads with MiXCR, one entry per CDR3 protein. The V and J calls shown here were made by TCRdb, not taken from the authors' results. Here the sample spans a few hundred thousand distinct CDR3 sequences, 6% to 7% being singletons. This clonotype was seen only a few times. Its antigen is undetermined. This specimen was whole blood, taken in connection with sensitization to the hapten diphenylcyclopropenone (DPC). The receptor's source is a woman between 18 and 29 years old with alopecia areata. Some clones in this sample may be carry-over from other donors' samples.

CDR3 amino acids: CASSRAGGSYEQYF. The CDR3 coding sequence is TGTGCCAGCAGCCGCGCGGGGGGTTCCTACGAGCAGTACTTC. The rearrangement joins TRBV11-3 to TRBJ2-7; 8 bases are shared with TRBD2. The CDR3 spans 14 residues. Germline trimming cut 5 bases from V and 1 base from J; bases unmatched to any gene: 4. CDR1 and CDR2 (germline): SGHNT, YENEEA.